This T cell receptor (beta chain) is drawn from a study of shared clonotypes between healthy human individuals. V lost 6 bases, J lost 8 bases, and 2 bases stayed unmatched. Germline loops: CDR1 MNHEY, CDR2 SMNVEV (reference sequence). CDR3 length: 12 amino acids. TCRdb's table, derived via immunoSEQ multiplex PCR, lists solely in-frame clones and lacks some. The sample holds about 2.3 million clones, about nine tenths seen once. This TCR was recovered from a man aged 18 to 30 in good health. Some clones in this sample may be carry-over from other donors' samples. V gene TRBV27 combines with J gene TRBJ2-1; TRBD2 agrees at 9 bases. Sequencing was carried out using naive CD4+ T cells from PBMCs. The subset is: CD45RA+ positively selected. DNA of the CDR3: TGTGCCAGCAGGCGGGGGGGCGATGAGCAGTTCTTC. It is translated as CASRRGGDEQFF.